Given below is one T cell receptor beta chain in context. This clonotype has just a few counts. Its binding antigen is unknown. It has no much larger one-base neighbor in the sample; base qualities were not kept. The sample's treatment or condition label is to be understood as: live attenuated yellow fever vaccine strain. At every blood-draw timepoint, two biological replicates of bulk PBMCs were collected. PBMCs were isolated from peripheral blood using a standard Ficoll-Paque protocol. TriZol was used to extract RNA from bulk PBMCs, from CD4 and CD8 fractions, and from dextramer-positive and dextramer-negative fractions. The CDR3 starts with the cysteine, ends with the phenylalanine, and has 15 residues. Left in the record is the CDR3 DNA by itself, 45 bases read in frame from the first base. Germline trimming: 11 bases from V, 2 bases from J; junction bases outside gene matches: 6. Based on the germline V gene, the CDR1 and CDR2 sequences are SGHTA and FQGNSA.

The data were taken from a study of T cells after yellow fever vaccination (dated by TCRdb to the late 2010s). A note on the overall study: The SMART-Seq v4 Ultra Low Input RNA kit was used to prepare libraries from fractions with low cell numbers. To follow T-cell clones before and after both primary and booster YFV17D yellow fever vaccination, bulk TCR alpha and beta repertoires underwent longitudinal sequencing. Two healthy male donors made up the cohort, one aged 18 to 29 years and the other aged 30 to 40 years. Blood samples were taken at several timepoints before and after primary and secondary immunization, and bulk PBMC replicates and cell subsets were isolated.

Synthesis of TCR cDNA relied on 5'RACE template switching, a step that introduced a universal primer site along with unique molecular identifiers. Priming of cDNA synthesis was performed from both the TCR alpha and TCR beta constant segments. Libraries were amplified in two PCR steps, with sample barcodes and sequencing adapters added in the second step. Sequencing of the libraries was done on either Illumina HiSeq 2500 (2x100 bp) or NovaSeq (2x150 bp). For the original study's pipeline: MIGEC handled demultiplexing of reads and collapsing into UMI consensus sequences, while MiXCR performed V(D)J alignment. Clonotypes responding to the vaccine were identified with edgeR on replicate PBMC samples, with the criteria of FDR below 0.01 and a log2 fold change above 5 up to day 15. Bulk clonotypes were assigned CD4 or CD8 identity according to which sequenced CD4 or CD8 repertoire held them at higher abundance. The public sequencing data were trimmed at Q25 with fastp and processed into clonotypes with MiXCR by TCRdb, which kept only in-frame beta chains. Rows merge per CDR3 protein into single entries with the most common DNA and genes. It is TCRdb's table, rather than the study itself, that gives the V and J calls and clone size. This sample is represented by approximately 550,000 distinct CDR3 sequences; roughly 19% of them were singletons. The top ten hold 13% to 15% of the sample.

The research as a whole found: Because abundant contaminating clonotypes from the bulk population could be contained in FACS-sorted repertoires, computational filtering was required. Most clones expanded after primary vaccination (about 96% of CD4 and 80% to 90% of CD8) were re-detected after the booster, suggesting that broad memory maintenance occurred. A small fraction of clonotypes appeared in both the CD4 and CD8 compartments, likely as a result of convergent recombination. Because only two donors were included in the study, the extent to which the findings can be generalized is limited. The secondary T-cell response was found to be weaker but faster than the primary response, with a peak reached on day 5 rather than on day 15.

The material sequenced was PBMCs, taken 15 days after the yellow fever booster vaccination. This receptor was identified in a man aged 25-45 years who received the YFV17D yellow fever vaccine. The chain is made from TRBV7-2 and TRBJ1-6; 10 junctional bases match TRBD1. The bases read TGTGCCGTACGGACAGGGGGTCCCTATAATTCACCCCTCCACTTT. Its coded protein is CAVRTGGPYNSPLHF. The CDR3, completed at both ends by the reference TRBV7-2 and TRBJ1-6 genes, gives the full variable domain GAGVSQSPSNKVTEKGKDVELRCDPISGHTALYWYRQSLGQGLEFLIYFQGNSAPDKSGLPSDRFSAERTGGSVSTLTIQRTQQEDSAVYLCAVRTGGPYNSPLHFGNGTRLTVT.